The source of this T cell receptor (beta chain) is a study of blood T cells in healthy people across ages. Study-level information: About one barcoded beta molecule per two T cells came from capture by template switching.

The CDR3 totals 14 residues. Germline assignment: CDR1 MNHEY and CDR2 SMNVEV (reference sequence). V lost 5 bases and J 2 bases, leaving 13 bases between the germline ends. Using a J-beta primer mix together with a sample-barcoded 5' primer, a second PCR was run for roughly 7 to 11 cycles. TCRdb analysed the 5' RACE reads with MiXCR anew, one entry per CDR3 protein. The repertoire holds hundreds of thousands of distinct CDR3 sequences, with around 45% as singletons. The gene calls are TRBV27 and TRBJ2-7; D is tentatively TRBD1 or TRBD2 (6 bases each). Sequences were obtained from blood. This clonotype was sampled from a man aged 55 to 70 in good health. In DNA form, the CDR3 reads TGTGCCAGCAGTATTAAGGGGGGAACCTACGAGCAGTACTTC. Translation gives CASSIKGGTYEQYF.